The present T cell receptor beta chain was sequenced within a study of identical twins (TCRdb year 2016). Context from the whole study: To test whether fetal clonotypes persist, the study used deep sequencing on TCR alpha and beta repertoires from monozygotic twins, unrelated adults of various ages, and cord blood. To rule out contamination, the twin experiments were replicated at different times with different library preparation protocols.

From its cysteine to its phenylalanine, the CDR3 spans 15 amino acids. Left in the record is the CDR3 DNA by itself, 45 bases read in frame from the first base. CDR1 and CDR2, looked up from the germline V gene, are KGHSH and LQKENI. The germline V and J ends show losses of 7 bases and 6 bases respectively, and no gene match explains 10 bases of the junction. Receptor libraries were prepared by 5' RACE. The instrument given in TCRdb is Illumina HiSeq 2000. Template switching introduced a universal primer binding site; the final cDNA contained a unique molecular identifier, enabling accurate counting of TCR cDNA molecules. Specific primers in the conserved constant-segment region were used to synthesize first-strand cDNA for the TCR alpha and beta chains. To control for contamination, every cDNA library carried two barcodes: a SMART-Mk sample barcode plus Illumina barcodes. TruSeq adapter sequences along with Illumina sample barcodes were introduced in two successive PCR steps. The Illumina HiSeq platform was used with custom primers to sequence TCR alpha and beta cDNA libraries. The study's processing was this. Unique molecular identifiers were extracted from raw reads with MiGEC, and CDR3 positions were determined with MiXCR. For each individual, recombination models were inferred using an EM algorithm with the repgenHMM and IGoR tools. Shared clonotype analysis was performed with the tcR package in R, normalizing sharing by the product of cloneset sizes. Out-of-frame nonproductive sequences were analyzed to study raw recombination free of thymic and clonal selection effects. TCRdb reran the public reads through fastp at Q25 and MiXCR, keeping productive beta chains. Rows with one shared CDR3 protein collapse into an entry with the most common genes and DNA. The V and J calls were determined by TCRdb, not by the authors. This sample has around 340,000 distinct CDR3 sequences in its table, and around an eighth of those were observed once. The ten largest account for 7.2% of the sample.

Every donor was a healthy Caucasian. Three pairs of female monozygotic twins, all aged roughly 18 to 30 years, made up the twin cohort. Positive isolation kits from Invitrogen were used to isolate the CD4+ and CD8+ T cell populations. Regarding this clonotype: Its specific antigen is unknown. Base qualities are not provided; no much larger clone lies one nucleotide away.

Paper-wide results and their limitations: Zero-insertion analyses could be partly confounded by invariant T cells such as MAIT and iNKT, although diverse VJ usage argued against such confounding for most clonotypes. Compared with coincidental sharing between unrelated individuals, an excess of low generation-probability sequences was observed among out-of-frame TCR alpha sequences shared between twins. Because the same donors could not be followed over many years, the conclusions depended on cross-sectional statistical analysis. Fewer insertions were carried by abundant cord blood beta clonotypes, a similar but weaker trend appeared in young adult naive repertoires, and no such trend appeared in memory repertoires. In monozygotic twins, out-of-frame TCR alpha sharing was systematically underestimated by recombination models, although the models agreed with sharing between unrelated individuals. The excess sharing between twins in beta out-of-frame sequences was weaker because fewer shared sequences reduced the signal-to-noise ratio.

The data also belong to a second study, concerning yellow fever vaccine responses in identical twins. As that second paper reports: The T cell response to vaccination in identical twins was reported by the authors to appear partly convergent and partly personalized. The study precisely tracked vaccine-responding T cell clones in identical twins.

This TCR was sampled from a woman under 30 in good health. Sequencing used CD8+ T cells sorted from blood. Here the chain combines TRBV18 and TRBJ2-1, and 9 junction bases match TRBD1. The CDR3 reads CASFRTGEGGNEQFF. The nucleotide sequence reads as follows: TGTGCCAGCTTCCGGACAGGGGAAGGGGGCAATGAGCAGTTCTTC.